These 26 T cell receptor beta chains share one sample of origin, sequenced in a study of CD8+CD57+ T cells in acquired aplastic anemia. The use of genomic DNA as template underpinned the TCR beta VDJ and CDR3 profiling. MiXCR, applied by TCRdb to the reads, yields one record per CDR3 protein. The sample includes under 200,000 distinct CDR3 sequences, 50% to 75% seen only once; the top ten take 35% to 55%. Material: sorted CD4+, CD8+, or CD8+CD57+ T cells (not recorded which) from PBMCs. These receptor sequences come from a human donor with severe aplastic anemia or a healthy control (not recorded which).

The chain links TRBV19 to TRBJ2-5; D gene ambiguous. Per the germline V gene, CDR1 is LNHDA and CDR2 is SQIVND (reference sequence). CDR3 length equals 12 residues. Trimming removed 10 bases from V and 9 bases from J, with 18 bases in between. Here the CDR3 reads CATRSPIGAQYF. The CDR3 bases are TGTGCCACCCGATCCCCCATTGGGGCCCAGTACTTC.

The J gene is TRBJ2-5, the V gene TRBV20-1, with 8 bases aligning to TRBD2. V lost 0 bases, J lost 2 bases, and 5 bases stayed unmatched. The CDR3 sequence is 15 residues long. From germline, CDR1 is DFQATT and CDR2 SNEGSKA (reference sequence). The CDR3 spells CSARDITSGQETQYF. CDR3 nucleotide sequence: TGCAGTGCTAGAGATATCACTAGCGGTCAAGAGACCCAGTACTTC.

J is TRBJ1-1 and V is TRBV7-9; TRBD1 matches 8 bases. V shed 5 bases, J shed 0 bases, and the junction held 5 bases outside the gene matches. Germline lookup yields CDR1 SEHNR and CDR2 FQNEAQ (reference sequence). The length of the CDR3 is 15 residues. The CDR3 region is CASSEDRGVNTEAFF. Here the CDR3 DNA reads TGTGCCAGCAGCGAAGACAGGGGCGTGAACACTGAAGCTTTCTTT.

This clonotype appeared a few times. V and J are TRBV7-8 and TRBJ2-2, with 7 bases fitting TRBD1. In germline, CDR1 is SGHVS, CDR2 FQNEAQ. The V gene end was trimmed by 5 bases and the J gene end by 10 bases; junction bases not matched to a gene: 4. The CDR3 has 12 residues. The CDR3 region is CASSPTGVELFF. In DNA, the CDR3 is TGTGCCAGCAGCCCCACAGGGGTGGAGCTGTTTTTT.

Ten or more counts support this clonotype. One junction end disagrees with the germline gene, perhaps due to a read error. V gene TRBV7-8 combines with J gene TRBJ2-1; D is unclear. CDR1 SGHVS and CDR2 FQNEAQ come from the germline V gene. This CDR3 spans 15 amino acids. The CDR3 coding sequence is TGTGCCAGCAGTTTAGGGCTAGGTTTGTTGGGTGAGCAGTTCTTC. It is translated as CASSLGLGLLGEQFF.

The genes are TRBV2 and TRBJ1-6, with TRBD1 as a possible D gene (5 bases). The CDR3 spans 14 residues. In germline, CDR1 is SNHLY, CDR2 FYNNEI. The germline V and J ends were trimmed by 3 bases and 9 bases, with 12 bases remaining between them. CDR3 sequence (DNA): TGTGCCAGCAGTGAGGGAAGGGACGTTTCACCCCTCCACTTT. Protein: CASSEGRDVSPLHF.

The J gene is TRBJ2-1, the V gene TRBV19; D might be TRBD2 (6 bases). The germline CDR1 and CDR2 sequences are LNHDA and SQIVND (reference sequence). This CDR3 contains 14 residues. Between the trimmed V and J ends, which lost 1 base and 4 bases, there was a span of 8 bases. The CDR3: CASSIGLGYNEQFF. In DNA form, the CDR3 reads TGTGCCAGTAGTATAGGACTAGGGTACAATGAGCAGTTCTTC.

This chain links TRBV7-2 with TRBJ2-5; D might be TRBD1 (5 bases). CDR1 is SGHTA, CDR2 FQGNSA, per germline. The CDR3 runs 14 residues. Trimming took 5 bases from V and 0 from J, leaving 10 bases between them. DNA of the CDR3: TGTGCCAGCAGCCGTAAACAGGACCAAGAGACCCAGTACTTC. Protein product: CASSRKQDQETQYF.

This clonotype was observed many times. CDR3 region: CASSYLQDYEQYF. The CDR3 DNA is TGTGCCAGCAGTTACTTACAGGACTACGAGCAGTACTTC. This chain uses TRBV6-2 or TRBV6-3 with TRBJ2-7; TRBD1 is a possible D gene (5 bases). Trimming left V 1 base short and J 3 bases short, with 7 bases between. Germline loops: CDR1 MNHEY, CDR2 SVGEGT. CDR3 length equals 13 residues.

This clonotype was counted only a few times. The chain joins TRBV7-9 to TRBJ1-3; 7 positions match TRBD1. With 5 bases clipped from V and 2 bases from J, the junction kept 9 bases outside the gene matches. Per the germline V gene, CDR1 is SEHNR and CDR2 is FQNEAQ (reference sequence). This CDR3 is 16 amino acids long. DNA for the CDR3: TGTGCCAGCAGCAAACAGGGGAGAGTTACTGGAAACACCATATATTTT. Protein sequence: CASSKQGRVTGNTIYF.

The sample holds many counts of this clonotype. This sequence joins TRBV5-8 and TRBJ1-6; no reliable D call. With 0 bases removed from V and 8 bases from J, the gap between germline ends came to 12 bases. Germline assignment: CDR1 SGHTS and CDR2 YDEGEE. The CDR3 runs 15 residues. The CDR3 sequence: CASSLDAEEDSPLHF. The CDR3 nucleotides read TGTGCCAGCAGCTTGGATGCAGAGGAAGATTCACCCCTCCACTTT.

V usage is TRBV19 and J usage is TRBJ1-3, with 7 bases matching TRBD1. V shed 10 bases, J shed 4 bases, and the junction held 4 bases outside the gene matches. The CDR3 runs 12 residues. Germline CDR1 LNHDA, CDR2 SQIVND (reference sequence). CDR3 residues: CATTQGGNTIYF. The CDR3 DNA is TGTGCCACAACACAGGGGGGAAACACCATATATTTT.

This clonotype was recorded at least ten times. The chain links TRBV18 to TRBJ2-2; a possible D gene is TRBD2 (6 bases). CDR1 is KGHSH, CDR2 LQKENI, per germline. Trimming shortened V by 8 bases and J by 1 base, and 11 bases separated the two germline ends. The CDR3 totals 14 residues. CDR3 coding DNA: TGTGCCAGCCCGGCGGAGGGGAACACCGGGGAGCTGTTTTTT. Translating it yields CASPAEGNTGELFF.

Turning to this clonotype: Germline is not matched at one junction end, which may reflect a read error. The V and J genes are TRBV7-2 and TRBJ2-7, with D possibly matching TRBD2 (6 bases). Germline V gene sequence: CDR1 SGHTA, CDR2 FQGNSA. The CDR3 consists of 16 residues. The DNA of the CDR3 is TGTGCCAGCAGCTCCGCCTACAAGATCAGCGGGTCCGTTCCCCACTTC. This gives the protein CASSSAYKISGSVPHF.

This chain uses TRBV2 with TRBJ1-4; 7 bases agree with TRBD1. Germline lookup yields CDR1 SNHLY and CDR2 FYNNEI. The CDR3 loop spans 14 amino acids. The V segment lost 5 bases and the J segment 8 bases; nucleotides outside the gene matches: 8. CDR3 in amino acids: CASSHDRVGEKLFF. CDR3 DNA sequence: TGTGCCAGCAGTCACGACAGGGTGGGGGAAAAACTGTTTTTT.

The CDR3 coding sequence is TGTGCCAGCAGCGTAGAGGGGGGCCACACAGATACGCAGTATTTT. Protein: CASSVEGGHTDTQYF. The J gene is TRBJ2-3, the V gene TRBV9, with D perhaps given as TRBD1 or TRBD2 (6 bases each). V gave up 0 bases and J gave up 2 bases, with 10 bases separating them. From germline, CDR1 is SGDLS and CDR2 YYNGEE. The CDR3 covers 15 residues.

The chain links TRBV30 to TRBJ2-2, with 9 bases identical to TRBD2. Germline assignment: CDR1 GTSNPN and CDR2 SVGIG (reference sequence). The CDR3 contains 15 residues. J gave up 3 bases and V 3 bases, and 5 bases lay outside the gene matches. CDR3 in amino acids: CAWRGLASDTGELFF. CDR3 bases: TGTGCCTGGAGAGGACTAGCGTCTGACACCGGGGAGCTGTTTTTT.

The chain uses TRBV7-3 and TRBJ2-3, with 7 bases matching TRBD1. Germline V gene lookup returns CDR1 SGHTA and CDR2 FQGTGA. This CDR3 has 14 amino acids. The V segment lost 2 bases and the J segment 4 bases; nucleotides outside the gene matches: 3. In nucleotides, the CDR3 is TGTGCCAGCAGCTTACTCCAGGGGGCAGATACGCAGTATTTT. It encodes CASSLLQGADTQYF.

The chain links TRBV19 to TRBJ1-1; D is possibly TRBD1 (6 bases). Trimming stripped 10 bases from V and 4 bases from J, with 16 bases between. The CDR3 length is 13 residues. The germline V gene encodes CDR1 LNHDA and CDR2 SQIVND (reference sequence). The CDR3 DNA follows: TGTGCCATCAAATCGAGGGGGGCCACTGAAGCTTTCTTT. It specifies CAIKSRGATEAFF.

The chain combines TRBV5-5 with TRBJ2-1; D tentatively reads TRBD1 or TRBD2 (5 bases each). The germline gives CDR1 SGHKS, CDR2 YYEKEE (reference sequence). Trimming stripped 4 bases from V and 6 bases from J, with 14 bases between. This CDR3 has 14 residues. The CDR3 loop reads CASSDPGRINEQFF. The CDR3 DNA sequence: TGTGCCAGCAGCGATCCGGGACGGATCAATGAGCAGTTCTTC.

V usage is TRBV2 and J usage is TRBJ2-2, with TRBD1 matching 7 bases. CDR3 size: 15 residues. After removal of 6 bases from V and 4 bases from J, the junction contained 8 bases not matched to a gene. CDR1 and CDR2 (germline): SNHLY, FYNNEI. CDR3 DNA: TGTGCCAGCAGGAAGCAGGGGGACGGCACCGGGGAGCTGTTTTTT. This encodes CASRKQGDGTGELFF.

The CDR3 sequence: CASSFVTGLNEQFF. Written as DNA, the CDR3 is TGTGCCAGCAGCTTCGTAACAGGGCTGAATGAGCAGTTCTTC. The chain is built from TRBV7-2 and TRBJ2-1; D possibly corresponds to TRBD1 (6 bases). In germline, CDR1 is SGHTA, CDR2 FQGNSA. V was pared by 3 bases and J by 7 bases, with 13 bases between. This CDR3 spans 14 amino acids.

The rearrangement uses TRBV10-3 and TRBJ2-5; 12 nucleotides line up with TRBD1. Per germline, CDR1 ENHRY and CDR2 SYGVKD. V was pared by 1 base and J by 6 bases, with 9 bases of the junction left unmatched. CDR3 length: 17 residues. The CDR3 here is CAISEWDRGRSSKTQYF. The CDR3 bases are TGTGCCATCAGTGAGTGGGACAGGGGGCGCAGCTCGAAGACCCAGTACTTC.

This clonotype occurred once. The chain links TRBV7-9 to TRBJ1-1, with D possibly TRBD1 on 5 matching bases. The CDR3 spans 17 residues. CDR1 and CDR2 from the germline V gene are SEHNR and FQNEAQ (reference sequence). The V end was cut by 5 bases, the J end by 0 bases, with 19 bases between. CDR3 amino acids: CASSPVKGRHLNTEAFF. The CDR3 DNA reads TGTGCCAGCAGCCCCGTTAAGGGGAGACACTTGAACACTGAAGCTTTCTTT. Filled out from reference TRBV7-9 and TRBJ1-1, the complete variable domain reads DTGVSQNPRHKITKRGQNVTFRCDPISEHNRLYWYRQTLGQGPEFLTYFQNEAQLEKSRLLSDRFSAERPKGSFSTLEIQRTEQGDSAMYLCASSPVKGRHLNTEAFFGQGTRLTVV.

The V and J genes are TRBV20-1 and TRBJ2-7; D is uncertain. The CDR3 has 13 residues. The germline CDR1 and CDR2 sequences are DFQATT and SNEGSKA (reference sequence). The V gene lost 6 bases and the J gene lost 0 bases, with 12 bases spanning the gap. The CDR3 DNA reads as TGCAGTGCAAAGGGCCCCAGCTCCTACGAGCAGTACTTC. Encoded protein: CSAKGPSSYEQYF.

The sample holds one count of this clonotype. The chain combines TRBV29-1 with TRBJ2-5; 8 bases are shared with TRBD1. The trim removed 7 bases at V and 7 bases at J, leaving 8 bases unmatched. Germline CDR1 reads SQVTM; CDR2 reads ANQGSEA. The CDR3 consists of 12 residues. CDR3 coding DNA: TGCAGCGCCGAACAGGGGGGTCGGACCCAGTACTTC. Translated: CSAEQGGRTQYF.